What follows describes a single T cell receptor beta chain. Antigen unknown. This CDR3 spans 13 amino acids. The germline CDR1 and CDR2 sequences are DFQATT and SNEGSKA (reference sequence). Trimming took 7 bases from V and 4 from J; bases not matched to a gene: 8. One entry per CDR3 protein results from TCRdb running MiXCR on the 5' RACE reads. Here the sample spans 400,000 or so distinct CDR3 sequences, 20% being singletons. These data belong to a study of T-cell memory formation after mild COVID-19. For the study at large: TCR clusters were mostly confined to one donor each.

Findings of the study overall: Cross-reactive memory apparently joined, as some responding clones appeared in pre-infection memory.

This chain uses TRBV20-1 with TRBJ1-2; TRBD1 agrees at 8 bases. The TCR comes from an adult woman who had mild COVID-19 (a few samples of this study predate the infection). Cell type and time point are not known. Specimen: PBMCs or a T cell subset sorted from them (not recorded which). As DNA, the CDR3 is TGCAGTGGAGTGACAGGGGATGGCTATGGCTACACCTTC. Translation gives CSGVTGDGYGYTF.